Listed here are 27 T cell receptor beta chains from one sample, sequenced in a study of T-cell reconstitution after alpha-beta-depleted transplantation in children. It was with unique molecular identifiers that the TCRbeta library was prepared. TCRdb re-called the PCR reads with MiXCR, one entry per CDR3 protein. The sample lists about 91,000 distinct CDR3 sequences; roughly 8.8% were seen once. Sequences were derived from PBMCs from the stem cell graft donor, sampled from the stem cell graft. The receptors here all came from a human donor who donated a stem cell graft to a child with congenital amegakaryocytic thrombocytopenia.

Many counts were recorded for this clonotype. The germline gene is not matched at one end of the junction; a read error may be the cause. J is TRBJ1-6 and V is TRBV29-1; unclear D gene. The CDR3 is made up of 13 amino acids. In germline, CDR1 is SQVTM, CDR2 ANQGSEA. The CDR3 bases are TGCAGCGTTGCCCAGGCTAGGGATTCGCCCCTCCACTTT. Translating gives CSVAQARDSPLHF.

Only one count was recorded for this clonotype. This may be a read error: a much more frequent sequence differs by one nucleotide. The rearrangement links TRBV5-1 to TRBJ2-1, with D maybe TRBD2 (6 bases). The germline gives CDR1 SGHRS, CDR2 YFSETQ. V was shortened by 3 bases and J by 6 bases, with 13 bases between the two germline ends. This CDR3 spans 14 amino acids. This chain's CDR3 is CASSSRGTGNEQFF. In nucleotides, the CDR3 is TGCGCCAGCAGCTCGCGAGGGACTGGCAATGAGCAGTTCTTC.

In its sample, this clonotype was seen many times. This chain links TRBV3-1 with TRBJ1-3; TRBD1 is a possible D gene (5 bases). Looked up from germline, CDR1 is LGHDT and CDR2 is YNNKEL (reference sequence). V was cut by 4 bases and J by 3 bases, with 7 bases left in between. The CDR3 sequence is 13 residues long. CDR3 coding DNA: TGTGCCAGCAGCCCAGGGAATGGAAACACCATATATTTT. Protein product: CASSPGNGNTIYF.

This clonotype was found many times. The chain has TRBV5-1 and TRBJ1-2; the D is unclear. Germline-derived CDR1 and CDR2 are SGHRS and YFSETQ. The CDR3 is 11 amino acids. The germline V and J ends were trimmed by 5 bases and 5 bases, with 7 bases remaining between them. The CDR3 nucleotides read TGCGCCAGCAGAGAACAATATGGCTACACCTTC. Its translation is CASREQYGYTF.

This clonotype was detected ten times or more. The V and J genes are TRBV5-1 and TRBJ1-6; D remains unclear. V lost 6 bases, J lost 10 bases, and 17 bases lay in between. Per germline, CDR1 SGHRS and CDR2 YFSETQ. The CDR3 length is 14 residues. The CDR3 protein is CASKEGEMRSPLHF. The CDR3 coding sequence is TGCGCCAGCAAAGAGGGTGAGATGCGGTCACCCCTCCACTTT.

The sample holds many counts of this clonotype. The rearrangement joins TRBV5-1 to TRBJ1-2, with 8 bases aligning to TRBD1. CDR3 length: 17 residues. Germline CDR1 is SGHRS and CDR2 is YFSETQ. V gave up 0 bases and J gave up 4 bases; unmatched junction bases: 11. In DNA, the CDR3 is TGCGCCAGCAGCTTGGACCCGACAGGGGAAATGGGCTATGGCTACACCTTC. Amino acid sequence: CASSLDPTGEMGYGYTF.

The J gene is TRBJ1-4, the V gene TRBV20-1; 7 bases line up with TRBD1. Germline V gene lookup returns CDR1 DFQATT and CDR2 SNEGSKA (reference sequence). V lost 3 bases to trimming and J lost 3 bases; unmatched junction nucleotides: 7. The CDR3 totals 15 residues. CDR3 nucleotides: TGCAGTGCTAGGGTACAGGGGAAGGCTAATGAAAAACTGTTTTTT. Translated, it gives CSARVQGKANEKLFF.

Ten or more counts support this clonotype. This chain connects TRBV30 to TRBJ1-3; 8 positions match TRBD1. This CDR3 spans 14 amino acids. With 2 bases clipped from V and 7 bases from J, the junction kept 7 bases outside the gene matches. From germline, CDR1 is GTSNPN and CDR2 SVGIG (reference sequence). The CDR3 spells CAWSFGTGANTIYF. The CDR3, as DNA: TGTGCCTGGAGTTTCGGGACAGGCGCGAACACCATATATTTT.

A few counts support this clonotype. This sequence joins TRBV7-7 and TRBJ2-1, with 8 bases aligning to TRBD1. Trimming cost V 5 bases and J 5 bases; bases outside gene matches: 8. Germline V CDR1 and CDR2: SSHAT, FNYEAQ (reference sequence). The CDR3 sequence is 15 residues long. The CDR3 DNA reads TGTGCCAGCAGCCCGTCAGGACAGGGTCACAATGAGCAGTTCTTC. Its translation is CASSPSGQGHNEQFF.

This clonotype was seen repeatedly, ten times or more. V gene TRBV7-6 combines with J gene TRBJ1-6; D is undetermined. The CDR3 has 13 amino acids. CDR1 SGHVS and CDR2 FNYEAQ come from the germline V gene. V was cut by 1 base and J by 7 bases, with 5 bases left in between. CDR3 in DNA: TGTGCCAGCAGCTTAGAGGGCAATTCACCCCTCCACTTT. It codes for CASSLEGNSPLHF.

This clonotype has ten or more counts. The chain carries TRBV20-1 and TRBJ2-2; TRBD1 aligns across 8 bases. CDR3 size: 14 residues. Germline loops: CDR1 DFQATT, CDR2 SNEGSKA (reference sequence). V shed 6 bases, J shed 6 bases, and the junction held 9 bases outside the gene matches. CDR3 residues: CSADGQGNAGELFF. CDR3 bases: TGCAGTGCCGACGGACAGGGCAACGCCGGGGAGCTGTTTTTT.

The V call is TRBV18, the J call TRBJ2-5; 7 nucleotides line up with TRBD1. Germline CDR1 and CDR2: KGHSH and LQKENI. The J segment lost 3 bases and the V segment lost 3 bases, leaving 10 bases of the junction unmatched. This CDR3 is 16 amino acids long. CDR3 region: CASSPQPTGTEETQYF. Here the CDR3 DNA reads TGTGCCAGCTCACCGCAACCTACCGGGACAGAAGAGACCCAGTACTTC.

Ten or more counts support this clonotype. The chain couples TRBV12-3 or TRBV12-4 to TRBJ1-5; D call uncertain. Trimming shortened V by 7 bases and J by 5 bases, and 9 bases separated the two germline ends. This CDR3 spans 12 amino acids. CDR3: CASTSDYQPQHF. In DNA, the CDR3 is TGTGCCAGCACCTCCGACTATCAGCCCCAGCATTTT.

Many counts were recorded for this clonotype. The gene calls are TRBV7-9 and TRBJ2-3; TRBD2 might be the D (6 bases). Germline V lookup: CDR1 SEHNR, CDR2 FQNEAQ (reference sequence). V was clipped by 11 bases and J by 6 bases, with 21 bases between them. This CDR3 is built from 14 residues. In DNA form, the CDR3 reads TGTGCCTGGGGCGCCGGACGGGAGTTGGATACGCAGTATTTT. Protein product: CAWGAGRELDTQYF.

The table lists this clonotype with a few counts. The chain recombines TRBV5-1 with TRBJ2-2, with a possible D match to TRBD2 (6 bases). Germline loops: CDR1 SGHRS, CDR2 YFSETQ. The CDR3 runs 15 residues. The V gene lost 1 base and the J gene lost 6 bases, with 13 bases spanning the gap. In DNA, the CDR3 is TGCGCCAGCAGCTTGTGGCCGGGGGACGCCGGGGAGCTGTTTTTT. Translating gives CASSLWPGDAGELFF.

This clonotype was observed many times. The V and J genes are TRBV25-1 and TRBJ1-5; D remains ambiguous. Germline V lookup: CDR1 MGHDK, CDR2 SYGVNS. Trimming stripped 2 bases from V and 0 bases from J, with 8 bases between. This CDR3 is built from 15 residues. This chain's CDR3 is CASSETGYSNQPQHF. CDR3 in DNA: TGTGCCAGCAGTGAAACGGGATATAGCAATCAGCCCCAGCATTTT.

In the case of this clonotype: Given a much more abundant clone one base away, this may be a read error. This rearrangement joins TRBV30 to TRBJ2-2, with 7 bases that match TRBD1. The CDR3 loop spans 14 amino acids. CDR1 is GTSNPN and CDR2 is SVGIG in the germline V gene (reference sequence). The CDR3 sequence is CARRDRAGTGKLFF. In nucleotides, the CDR3 is TGTGCCCGTCGAGACAGGGCGGGCACCGGGAAGCTGTTTTTT.

This clonotype came up many times. This chain uses TRBV20-1 with TRBJ1-6; no clear D gene. The CDR3 length is 17 residues. The germline CDR1 and CDR2 sequences are DFQATT and SNEGSKA (reference sequence). The ends were cut back, 4 bases at V and 5 bases at J, with 21 bases in the middle. The CDR3 loop reads CSAKGPLPSRNNSPLHF. The DNA of the CDR3 is TGCAGTGCTAAGGGTCCTCTACCTTCTCGGAATAATTCACCCCTCCACTTT.

This clonotype was found many times. The V call is TRBV20-1, the J call TRBJ1-1; D not resolved. The V gene lost 1 base and the J gene lost 0 bases, with 15 bases spanning the gap. The CDR3 contains 16 residues. The germline gives CDR1 DFQATT, CDR2 SNEGSKA (reference sequence). CDR3 region: CSARGYGENLNTEAFF. For the CDR3, the DNA is TGCAGTGCTAGAGGATACGGGGAAAATCTGAACACTGAAGCTTTCTTT.

This clonotype was counted a single time. Possible read error: a much larger clone is one base away. As DNA, the CDR3 is TGTACCAGCAGCTTAAAACTAGCGGGGCCCGGGGAGCTGTTTTTT. Its translation is CTSSLKLAGPGELFF. V gene TRBV13 combines with J gene TRBJ2-2, with 10 bases identical to TRBD2. Germline assignment: CDR1 PRHDT and CDR2 FYEKMQ (reference sequence). CDR3 length: 15 amino acids.

This clonotype has at least ten counts. The chain couples TRBV12-3 or TRBV12-4 to TRBJ1-1, with D possibly matching TRBD1 (6 bases). V gave up 1 base and J gave up 4 bases, with 19 bases separating them. There are 17 residues in the CDR3. The CDR3 here is CASSLEAGGTIGTEAFF. CDR3 DNA sequence: TGTGCCAGCAGTTTAGAGGCGGGGGGGACAATCGGCACTGAAGCTTTCTTT.

This clonotype was recorded many times. The junction and the germline gene differ at one end; a read error may be behind it. The gene calls are TRBV11-2 and TRBJ2-7, with 13 bases fitting TRBD2. This CDR3 is built from 13 residues. Germline-derived CDR1 and CDR2 are SGHAT and FQNNGV. In DNA, the CDR3 is TGTGCCAGCAGCTTAGAGGGACTAGCGGGGCCGAATTTC. Its protein product is CASSLEGLAGPNF.

This clonotype was counted many times. V is TRBV5-6 and J is TRBJ1-4, with D perhaps matching TRBD1 (5 bases). CDR1 is SGHDT and CDR2 is YYEEEE in the germline V gene. V was trimmed by 4 bases and J by 0 bases, leaving 13 bases between them. The CDR3 totals 16 residues. The DNA for the CDR3 is TGTGCCAGCAGCCTTTATCGACAGACAACTAATGAAAAACTGTTTTTT. Translation gives CASSLYRQTTNEKLFF.

This chain uses TRBV3-1 with TRBJ2-3; D is undetermined. The CDR3 consists of 12 residues. V was pared by 2 bases and J by 6 bases, with 6 bases between. Germline values: CDR1 LGHDT, CDR2 YNNKEL (reference sequence). This CDR3 is CASSQSRDTQYF. Written as DNA, the CDR3 is TGTGCCAGCAGCCAATCCCGGGATACGCAGTATTTT.

At least ten counts were recorded for this clonotype. V and J are TRBV20-1 and TRBJ1-5; D call uncertain. V lost 0 bases and J 9 bases, leaving 15 bases between the germline ends. Germline assignment: CDR1 DFQATT and CDR2 SNEGSKA (reference sequence). The CDR3 totals 14 residues. CDR3 loop: CSARDQVESAPQHF. The CDR3 bases are TGCAGTGCTAGAGATCAAGTGGAGTCTGCGCCCCAGCATTTT.

In the case of this clonotype: One base away lies a much larger clone, so this may be a sequencing read error. This rearrangement joins TRBV4-3 to TRBJ2-3; D is perhaps TRBD1 (5 bases). Germline values: CDR1 LGHNA, CDR2 YSLEER. This CDR3 region has 15 residues. The germline V and J ends were trimmed by 0 bases and 5 bases, with 12 bases remaining between them. CDR3 nucleotides: TGCGCCAGCAGCCAAGAGCGGAGTGACAGAGATACGCAGTATTTT. Translated: CASSQERSDRDTQYF.

In its sample, this clonotype was seen many times. For the CDR3, the DNA is TGTGCCAGCAGCATGGGGACTAGCGGGAGCCTCTACAATGAGCAGTTCTTC. It encodes CASSMGTSGSLYNEQFF. The chain couples TRBV4-2 to TRBJ2-1; TRBD2 matches 14 bases. Trimming took 5 bases from V and 3 from J; bases not matched to a gene: 6. The CDR3 consists of 17 residues. Germline CDR1 is LGHNA and CDR2 is YNFKEQ.